This entry lists 14 T cell receptor beta chains sequenced from one sample in a study of cytomegalovirus exposure and HLA in healthy donors. Primers included in the PCR were 60 Vbeta and 13 Jbeta primers. Using immunoSEQ multiplex PCR, the repertoire was profiled, and TCRdb retains in-frame clones only, with some absent. The sample consists of 95,000 to 150,000 clones, about 73% of them appearing once. Sequenced material: PBMCs. The receptors were gathered from a woman aged 45-60 years in good health and CMV-seropositive.

This chain uses TRBV6-5 with TRBJ1-2; 9 nucleotides match TRBD1. With 6 bases clipped from V and 7 bases from J, the junction kept 6 bases outside the gene matches. Germline CDR1 reads MNHEY; CDR2 reads SVGAGI. This CDR3 is built from 13 residues. CDR3 amino acids: CASSYRTGVGYTF. Written as DNA, the CDR3 is TGTGCCAGCAGCTACCGGACAGGGGTTGGCTACACCTTC.

The chain joins TRBV5-6 to TRBJ2-2, with D maybe TRBD2 (5 bases). V dropped 0 bases and J dropped 5 bases, with 11 bases sitting between them. The CDR3 is made up of 15 amino acids. Germline CDR1 is SGHDT and CDR2 is YYEEEE. CDR3 in amino acids: CASSLVRGETGELFF. CDR3 DNA: TGTGCCAGCAGCTTGGTACGGGGTGAGACCGGGGAGCTGTTTTTT. Full variable domain (rest looked up from reference TRBV5-6 and TRBJ2-2): DAGVTQSPTHLIKTRGQQVTLRCSPKSGHDTVSWYQQALGQGPQFIFQYYEEEERQRGNFPDRFSGHQFPNYSSELNVNALLLGDSALYLCASSLVRGETGELFFGEGSRLTVL.

V usage is TRBV28 and J usage is TRBJ2-1; D is unresolved. Germline assignment: CDR1 MDHEN and CDR2 SYDVKM. The CDR3 runs 13 residues. The V and J ends lost 3 bases and 0 bases respectively, with 3 bases between them. The CDR3 spells CASSLSSYNEQFF. CDR3 nucleotide sequence: TGTGCCAGCAGTTTGAGCTCCTACAATGAGCAGTTCTTC.

The genes are TRBV29-1 and TRBJ2-7; 9 nucleotides align to TRBD1. This CDR3 has 14 residues. Per the germline V gene, CDR1 is SQVTM and CDR2 is ANQGSEA. The trim removed 7 bases at V and 2 bases at J, leaving 9 bases unmatched. CDR3 amino acids: CSAQSGTGTYEQYF. The CDR3, as DNA: TGCAGCGCCCAATCCGGGACAGGGACCTACGAGCAGTACTTC.

This chain connects TRBV5-6 to TRBJ1-2; D gene uncertain. With 2 bases removed from V and 2 bases from J, the gap between germline ends came to 7 bases. The CDR3 loop spans 13 amino acids. The germline V gene has CDR1 SGHDT and CDR2 YYEEEE. The CDR3 coding sequence is TGTGCCAGCAGCTTAAGAGGGAACTATGGCTACACCTTC. It specifies CASSLRGNYGYTF. Based on the CDR3 plus reference TRBV5-6 and TRBJ1-2, the full variable domain is DAGVTQSPTHLIKTRGQQVTLRCSPKSGHDTVSWYQQALGQGPQFIFQYYEEEERQRGNFPDRFSGHQFPNYSSELNVNALLLGDSALYLCASSLRGNYGYTFGSGTRLTVV.

A remark on this clone: Other DNA sequences in this sample translate to the same CDR3. This rearrangement joins TRBV6-5 to TRBJ1-3, with D unresolved. Between the trimmed V and J ends, which lost 0 bases and 0 bases, there was a span of 6 bases. The CDR3 has 15 amino acids. Germline V CDR1 and CDR2: MNHEY, SVGAGI. The CDR3 protein is CASSYSSISGNTIYF. The DNA of the CDR3 is TGTGCCAGCAGTTACTCGTCTATCTCTGGAAACACCATATATTTT.

The V and J genes are TRBV5-6 and TRBJ2-6, with no clear D. The CDR3 spans 16 residues. In germline, CDR1 is SGHDT, CDR2 YYEEEE. The germline V and J ends were trimmed by 0 bases and 0 bases, with 7 bases remaining between them. The CDR3 DNA sequence: TGTGCCAGCAGCTTGGGCCAGATCTCTGGGGCCAACGTCCTGACTTTC. Its protein product is CASSLGQISGANVLTF.

This clone occurred a few times. The chain has TRBV10-1 and TRBJ2-3; D is possibly TRBD2 (6 bases). Trimming left V 5 bases short and J 3 bases short, with 15 bases between. CDR1 and CDR2 from the germline V gene are WNHNN and SYGVQD (reference sequence). The CDR3 spans 15 residues. The CDR3 DNA reads as TGCGCCAGCAGTCGCGATAGCGGAATGACAGATACGCAGTATTTT. The encoded protein is CASSRDSGMTDTQYF.

This clone was counted a single time. The chain is built from TRBV6-4 and TRBJ2-1; D might be TRBD1 (6 bases). CDR3 size: 13 residues. Trimming took 6 bases from V and 4 from J, leaving 10 bases between them. The germline gives CDR1 MRHNA, CDR2 SNTAGT. The CDR3 here is CASSLDRYNEQFF. In nucleotides, the CDR3 is TGTGCCAGCAGCTTGGACAGATACAATGAGCAGTTCTTC.

The rearrangement joins TRBV4-3 to TRBJ1-6; D uncertain. Per germline, CDR1 LGHNA and CDR2 YSLEER. CDR3 length equals 16 residues. The ends were cut back, 0 bases at V and 0 bases at J, with 6 bases in the middle. The DNA of the CDR3 is TGCGCCAGCAGCCAAGATTTCAGCTCCTATAATTCACCCCTCCACTTT. Translating it yields CASSQDFSSYNSPLHF.

This clone has only a few counts. The chain recombines TRBV5-8 with TRBJ2-3; 13 bases agree with TRBD2. The CDR3 length is 17 residues. V gave up 3 bases and J gave up 4 bases; unmatched junction bases: 8. CDR1 is SGHTS and CDR2 is YDEGEE in the germline V gene. CDR3 sequence reads: CASSSEGTSGMADTQYF. CDR3 DNA: TGTGCCAGCAGCTCGGAAGGGACTAGCGGGATGGCAGATACGCAGTATTTT. Variable domain in full (rest from reference TRBV5-8 and TRBJ2-3): EAGVTQSPTHLIKTRGQQATLRCSPISGHTSVYWYQQALGLGLQFLLWYDEGEERNRGNFPPRFSGRQFPNYSSELNVNALELEDSALYLCASSSEGTSGMADTQYFGPGTRLTVL.

Judged by abundance, this clone is medium-sized (0.01 to 0.1%). The chain couples TRBV7-2 to TRBJ2-7; D is possibly TRBD1 (5 bases). CDR3 length: 13 residues. Germline lookup yields CDR1 SGHTA and CDR2 FQGNSA. Between the trimmed V and J ends, which lost 6 bases and 5 bases, there was a span of 14 bases. CDR3 in DNA: TGTGCCAGCAGATACAACCTCAGGGACGAGCAGTACTTC. Encoded protein: CASRYNLRDEQYF.

This clone has a handful of counts. This chain uses TRBV4-3 with TRBJ2-3; D may be TRBD2 (5 bases). The V gene's germline CDR1 is LGHNA and CDR2 YSLEER. CDR3 length equals 16 residues. V dropped 1 base and J dropped 2 bases, with 13 bases sitting between them. The chain's CDR3 is CASSQGAQRTTDTQYF. The DNA of the CDR3 is TGCGCCAGCAGCCAAGGAGCACAGCGGACCACAGATACGCAGTATTTT.

The chain carries TRBV4-2 and TRBJ2-1; D might be TRBD1 (6 bases). The V gene's germline CDR1 is LGHNA and CDR2 YNFKEQ. V lost 0 bases and J lost 4, with 10 bases in between. This CDR3 spans 15 amino acids. CDR3 sequence (DNA): TGTGCCAGCAGCCAAGAGACAGGCCTATACAATGAGCAGTTCTTC. Translating gives CASSQETGLYNEQFF.